This T cell receptor beta chain appears in the sequencing data of a study of blood T cell repertoires in COVID-19. Overall study context: From T cells, B-cell-depleted T cells, or PBMCs came the material, which was cDNA or gDNA.

The germline CDR1 and CDR2 sequences are SSHAT and FNYEAQ (reference sequence). The CDR3 totals 15 residues. Original analysis: Estimated nucleated cell counts came from reference gene primer amplification. TCRdb's copy holds only in-frame clones and misses some; the assay was immunoSEQ multiplex PCR. Clone size and V and J calls were adopted from that table, with D and trimming inferred from the DNA. Seen here are 260,000 or so clones, 82% observed once, and the top ten hold approximately 4.5%. In the case of this clone: One junction end does not reproduce the germline sequence, and a read error may be involved.

Sample: peripheral blood. This rearrangement joins TRBV7-7 to TRBJ1-3; D not certain. This receptor was identified in a woman aged 65 to 85 with acute or convalescent COVID-19. CDR3 sequence reads: CASSLGQERGNTIYF. Here the CDR3 DNA reads TGTGCTAGCAGCTTAGGTCAGGAAAGAGGAAACACCATATATTTT.